This T cell receptor beta chain was identified in a study of neurological immune-mediated disorders. The V gene end was trimmed by 4 bases and the J gene end by 1 base; junction bases not matched to a gene: 1. The CDR3 extends over 14 amino acids. CDR1 and CDR2 from the germline V gene are MNHNY and SVGAGI (reference sequence). TCRdb passed the 5' RACE reads through MiXCR, listing each CDR3 protein once. The sample holds almost 85,000 distinct CDR3 sequences; 2.6% are singletons and the top ten take around 1.1%. Broader study findings: The level of TCR clonal expansion was highest in patients with HTLV-1-associated myelopathy and lowest in multiple sclerosis, where it fell below the level seen in healthy controls.

This clonotype has at least ten counts. Its antigen is not identified. The specimen sequenced was PBMCs. The clonotype comes from a woman in her 30s with multiple sclerosis. The J gene is TRBJ1-1, the V gene TRBV6-6; 9 bases agree with TRBD1. CDR3 protein: CASSWDRENTEAFF. In nucleotides, the CDR3 is TGTGCCAGCAGTTGGGACAGGGAGAACACTGAAGCTTTCTTT.